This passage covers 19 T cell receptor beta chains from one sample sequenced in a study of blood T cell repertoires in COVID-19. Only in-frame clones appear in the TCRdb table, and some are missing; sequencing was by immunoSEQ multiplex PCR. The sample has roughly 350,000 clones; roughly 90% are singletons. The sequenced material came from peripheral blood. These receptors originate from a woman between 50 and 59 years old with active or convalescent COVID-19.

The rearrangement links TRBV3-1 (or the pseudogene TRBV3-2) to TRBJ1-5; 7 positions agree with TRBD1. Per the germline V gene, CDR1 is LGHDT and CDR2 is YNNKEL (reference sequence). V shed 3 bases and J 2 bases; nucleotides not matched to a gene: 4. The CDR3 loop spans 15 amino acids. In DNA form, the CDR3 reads TGTGCCAGCAGCCAGGCTACAGGGGGCAATCAGCCCCAGCATTTT. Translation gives CASSQATGGNQPQHF.

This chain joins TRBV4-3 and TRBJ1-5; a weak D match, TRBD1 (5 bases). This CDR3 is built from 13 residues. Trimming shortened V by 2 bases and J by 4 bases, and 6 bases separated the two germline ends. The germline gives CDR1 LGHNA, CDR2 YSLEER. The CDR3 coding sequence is TGCGCCAGCAGCCAACAGGGTAATCAGCCCCAGCATTTT. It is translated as CASSQQGNQPQHF.

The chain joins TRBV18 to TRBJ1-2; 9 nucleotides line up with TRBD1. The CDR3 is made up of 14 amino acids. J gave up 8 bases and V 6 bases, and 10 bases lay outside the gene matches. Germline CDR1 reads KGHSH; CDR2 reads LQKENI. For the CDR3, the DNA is TGTGCCAGCTCGCCGCCACAGGGGGCAGGGGGCTACACCTTC. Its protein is CASSPPQGAGGYTF.

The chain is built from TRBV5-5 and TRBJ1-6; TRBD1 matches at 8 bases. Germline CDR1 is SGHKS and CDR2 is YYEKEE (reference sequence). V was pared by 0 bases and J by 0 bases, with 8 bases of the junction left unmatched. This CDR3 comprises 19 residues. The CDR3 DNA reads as TGTGCCAGCAGCTTGGGAGGGACAGGCCCAATCTCCTATAATTCACCCCTCCACTTT. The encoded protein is CASSLGGTGPISYNSPLHF.

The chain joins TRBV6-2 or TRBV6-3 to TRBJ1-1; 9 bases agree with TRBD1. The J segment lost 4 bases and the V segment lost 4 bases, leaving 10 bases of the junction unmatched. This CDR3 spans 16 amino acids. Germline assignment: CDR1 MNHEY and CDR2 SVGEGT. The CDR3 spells CASSSSGTGQATEAFF. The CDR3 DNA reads TGTGCCAGCAGTTCCTCCGGGACAGGGCAGGCCACTGAAGCTTTCTTT.

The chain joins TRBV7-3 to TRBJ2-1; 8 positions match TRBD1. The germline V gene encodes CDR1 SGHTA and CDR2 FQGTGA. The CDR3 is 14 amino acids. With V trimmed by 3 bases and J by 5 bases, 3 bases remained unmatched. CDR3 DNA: TGTGCCAGCAGCTTCAGGGGGCAAAACAATGAGCAGTTCTTC. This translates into CASSFRGQNNEQFF.

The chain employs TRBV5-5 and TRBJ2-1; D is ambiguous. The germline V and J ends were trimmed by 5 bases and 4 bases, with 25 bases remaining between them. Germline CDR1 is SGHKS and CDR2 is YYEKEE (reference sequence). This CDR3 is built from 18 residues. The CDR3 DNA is TGTGCCAGCAGGTCAAAGCCTTGGGCCGAAGCCGCATACAATGAGCAGTTCTTC. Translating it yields CASRSKPWAEAAYNEQFF.

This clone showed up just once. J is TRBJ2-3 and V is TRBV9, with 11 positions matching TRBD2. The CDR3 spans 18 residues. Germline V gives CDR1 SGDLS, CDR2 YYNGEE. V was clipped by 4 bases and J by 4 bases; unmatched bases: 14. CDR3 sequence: CASSLLSDSGGVADTQYF. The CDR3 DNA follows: TGTGCCAGCAGCCTACTATCGGATAGCGGGGGGGTCGCAGATACGCAGTATTTT.

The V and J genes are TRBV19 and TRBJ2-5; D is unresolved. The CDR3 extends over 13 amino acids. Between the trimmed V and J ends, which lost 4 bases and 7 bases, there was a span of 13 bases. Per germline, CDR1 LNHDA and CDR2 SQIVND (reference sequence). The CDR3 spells CASSTAGSGTQYF. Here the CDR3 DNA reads TGTGCCAGTAGTACTGCTGGGTCGGGGACCCAGTACTTC.

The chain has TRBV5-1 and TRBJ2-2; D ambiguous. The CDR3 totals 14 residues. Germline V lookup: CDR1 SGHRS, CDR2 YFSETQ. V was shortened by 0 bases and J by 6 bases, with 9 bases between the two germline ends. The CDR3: CASSLAQVSGELFF. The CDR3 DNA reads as TGCGCCAGCAGCTTGGCCCAGGTGTCCGGGGAGCTGTTTTTT.

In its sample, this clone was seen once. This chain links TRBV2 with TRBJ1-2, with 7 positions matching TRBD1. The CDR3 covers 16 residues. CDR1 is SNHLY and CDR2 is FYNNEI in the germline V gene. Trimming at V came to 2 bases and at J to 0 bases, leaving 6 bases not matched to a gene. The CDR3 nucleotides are TGTGCCAGCAGTGAATTAAGACAGGGAGCTAACTATGGCTACACCTTC. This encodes CASSELRQGANYGYTF. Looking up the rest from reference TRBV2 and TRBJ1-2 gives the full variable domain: EPEVTQTPSHQVTQMGQEVILRCVPISNHLYFYWYRQILGQKVEFLVSFYNNEISEKSEIFDDQFSVERPDGSNFTLKIRSTKLEDSAMYFCASSELRQGANYGYTFGSGTRLTVV.

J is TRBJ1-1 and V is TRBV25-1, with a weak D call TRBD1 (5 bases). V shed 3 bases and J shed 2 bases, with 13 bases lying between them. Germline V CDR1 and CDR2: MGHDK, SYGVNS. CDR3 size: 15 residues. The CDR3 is CASSETGTHNTEAFF. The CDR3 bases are TGTGCCAGCAGTGAGACCGGGACTCATAACACTGAAGCTTTCTTT.

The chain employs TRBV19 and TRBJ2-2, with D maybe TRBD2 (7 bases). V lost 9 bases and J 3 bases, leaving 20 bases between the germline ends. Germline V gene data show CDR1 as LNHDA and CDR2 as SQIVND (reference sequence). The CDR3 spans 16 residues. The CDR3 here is CASAATWGGHTGELFF. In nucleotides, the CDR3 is TGTGCCAGCGCTGCAACATGGGGGGGCCACACCGGGGAGCTGTTTTTT. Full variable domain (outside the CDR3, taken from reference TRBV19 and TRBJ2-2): DGGITQSPKYLFRKEGQNVTLSCEQNLNHDAMYWYRQDPGQGLRLIYYSQIVNDFQKGDIAEGYSVSREKKESFPLTVTSAQKNPTAFYLCASAATWGGHTGELFFGEGSRLTVL.

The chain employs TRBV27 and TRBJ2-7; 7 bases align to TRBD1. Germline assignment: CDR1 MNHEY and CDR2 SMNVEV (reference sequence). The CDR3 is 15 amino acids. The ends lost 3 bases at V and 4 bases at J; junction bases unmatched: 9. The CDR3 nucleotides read TGTGCCAGCAGTTTCTCTTCAGGGGGATTGTACGAGCAGTACTTC. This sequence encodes CASSFSSGGLYEQYF.

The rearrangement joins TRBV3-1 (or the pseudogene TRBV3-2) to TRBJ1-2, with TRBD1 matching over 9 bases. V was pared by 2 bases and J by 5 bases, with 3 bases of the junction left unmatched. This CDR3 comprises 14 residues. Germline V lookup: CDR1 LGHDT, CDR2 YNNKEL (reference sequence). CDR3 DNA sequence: TGTGCCAGCAGCCAACCGGGACAGGGATATGGCTACACCTTC. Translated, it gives CASSQPGQGYGYTF.

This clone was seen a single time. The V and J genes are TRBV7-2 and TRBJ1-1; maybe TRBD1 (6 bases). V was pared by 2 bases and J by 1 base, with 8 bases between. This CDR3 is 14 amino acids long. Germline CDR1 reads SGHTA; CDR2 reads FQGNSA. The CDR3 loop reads CASSLTGPNTEAFF. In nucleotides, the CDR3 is TGTGCCAGCAGCTTAACAGGGCCGAACACTGAAGCTTTCTTT.

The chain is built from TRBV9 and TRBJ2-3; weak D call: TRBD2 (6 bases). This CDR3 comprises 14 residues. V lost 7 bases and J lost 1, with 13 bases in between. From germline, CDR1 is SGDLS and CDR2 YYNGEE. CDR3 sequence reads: CASQQGGGTDTQYF. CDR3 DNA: TGTGCCAGCCAACAAGGCGGGGGCACAGATACGCAGTATTTT.

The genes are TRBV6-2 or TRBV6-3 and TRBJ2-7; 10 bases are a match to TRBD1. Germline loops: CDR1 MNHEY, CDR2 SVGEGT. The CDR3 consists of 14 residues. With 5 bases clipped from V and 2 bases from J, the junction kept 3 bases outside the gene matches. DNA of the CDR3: TGTGCCAGCAGTATGGACAGGGGGGCCTACGAGCAGTACTTC. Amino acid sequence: CASSMDRGAYEQYF.

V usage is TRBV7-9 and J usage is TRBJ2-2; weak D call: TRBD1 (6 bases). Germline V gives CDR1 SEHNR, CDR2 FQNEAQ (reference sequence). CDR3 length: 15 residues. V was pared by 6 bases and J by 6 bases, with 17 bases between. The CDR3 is CASSVSRDTSGELFF. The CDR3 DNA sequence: TGTGCCAGCAGTGTAAGCAGGGACACCTCCGGGGAGCTGTTTTTT.